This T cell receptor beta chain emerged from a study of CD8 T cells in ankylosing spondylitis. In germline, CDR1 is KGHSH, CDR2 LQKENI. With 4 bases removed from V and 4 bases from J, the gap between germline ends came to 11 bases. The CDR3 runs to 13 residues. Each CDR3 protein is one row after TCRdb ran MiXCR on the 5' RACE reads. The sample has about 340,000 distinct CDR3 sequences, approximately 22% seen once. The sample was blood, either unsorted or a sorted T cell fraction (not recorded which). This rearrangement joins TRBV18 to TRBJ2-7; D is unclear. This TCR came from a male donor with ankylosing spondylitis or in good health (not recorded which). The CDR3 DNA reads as TGTGCCAGCTCACTGGAACAGCTTTACGAGCAGTACTTC. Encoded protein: CASSLEQLYEQYF.